This T cell receptor beta chain was sequenced in a study of radiotherapy plus CTLA-4 blockade in lung cancer (dated by TCRdb to 2016 to 2019). With respect to the entire study: Among the enrolled patients, about 19% had an objective response, and 31% reached disease control.

Relative to germline, V is 3 bases shorter and J is 7 bases shorter, with 15 bases between their ends. Measured from the cysteine to the phenylalanine, the CDR3 is 14 residues long. The retained sequence is limited to the CDR3, 42 bases, with the frame set at the first base. Via the germline V gene (reference sequence), CDR1 is WNHNN and CDR2 SYGVQD. Focal radiation therapy combined with CTLA-4 blockade (ipilimumab) was tested in patients with chemo-refractory metastatic non-small-cell lung cancer. Receptor amplification or capture employed the immunoSEQ multiplex PCR assay. What TCRdb holds here is the immuneACCESS table cut down to in-frame rearrangements. Part of the clones is not present; checked against another copy, under half of the missing clones reflect an unresolved V gene, and the others are unexplained. The sample records some 90,000 clones, approximately 83% of which are singletons. 2% to 2.5% of the sample belongs to the ten largest clones.

Findings and caveats that apply to the study as a whole: The strongest predictors of response were reported to be early dynamic shifts in blood T cell clones along with a rise in serum interferon-beta following radiation. After treatment with radiotherapy and ipilimumab, TCR clones that originated in tumors expanded in peripheral blood.

Comment on this clone: Its binding antigen is unknown. Base qualities are missing; no much larger clone stands one base away.

Recombination joined TRBV10-1 with TRBJ2-5; TRBD2 is possibly the D segment (5 matching bases). This clonotype originated in a human donor with non-small cell lung cancer who had a partial response to radiotherapy plus ipilimumab. The sample consisted of peripheral blood, taken from a patient treated with radiotherapy plus ipilimumab. The DNA is TGCGCCAGCAGTGACCCTAGCCGCACGGGGACCCAGTACTTC. This codes for CASSDPSRTGTQYF.